This TCR beta chain is from a study of Graves' ophthalmopathy and Graves' hyperthyroidism. The wider study: No treatment had been given when peripheral blood was collected at initial diagnosis.

RNA transcripts provided the template for amplifying TCR beta CDR3 regions. First-round RT-PCR used HTBI primers; second-round multiplex PCR followed. Via MiXCR, TCRdb re-called the multiplex PCR reads, giving one row per CDR3 protein. The repertoire holds 300,000 to 500,000 distinct CDR3 sequences, with approximately 15% as singletons. This clonotype was picked up many times. Between the trimmed V and J ends, which lost 8 bases and 1 base, there was a span of 11 bases. The CDR3 is 13 amino acids. The V gene's germline CDR1 is MNHEY and CDR2 SMNVEV (reference sequence). Input material: peripheral blood. This chain uses TRBV27 with TRBJ1-1; tentative D call: TRBD1 (6 bases). The receptor was isolated from a woman between 18 and 30 years old with stable Graves' hyperthyroidism. CDR3 nucleotide sequence: TGTGCCAGCGGCAGACAGGCGAACACTGAAGCTTTCTTT. Its translation is CASGRQANTEAFF.